What follows describes a single TCR beta chain. Its target is unknown. J was trimmed by 4 bases and V by 4 bases; bases with no gene match: 4. CDR1 is SGHNT and CDR2 is YYREEE in the germline V gene (reference sequence). The CDR3 sequence is 15 residues long. This sample was taken from a study of siplizumab effects on memory and regulatory T cells. Study-level findings and limits: Both greater diversity than memory cells and a major contribution to the alloresponse seemed to characterize naive T cells. Among alloreactive clones, only a minor fraction mapped to unstimulated subsets. Confirmation was lacking for the suppressive function of proliferating Tregs derived from siplizumab cultures.

Sequencing was performed with immunoSEQ multiplex PCR; in TCRdb, only in-frame clones are kept and a portion is missing. The sample includes approximately 100,000 clones, around 94% of them seen just once. The source is a human donor in good health. This rearrangement joins TRBV5-4 to TRBJ2-1; 11 bases are a match to TRBD2. The sequencing input was Tregs sorted from blood. The CDR3 loop reads CASSAGLAAYNEQFF. The CDR3 region has the DNA TGTGCCAGCAGCGCGGGACTAGCGGCTTACAATGAGCAGTTCTTC.